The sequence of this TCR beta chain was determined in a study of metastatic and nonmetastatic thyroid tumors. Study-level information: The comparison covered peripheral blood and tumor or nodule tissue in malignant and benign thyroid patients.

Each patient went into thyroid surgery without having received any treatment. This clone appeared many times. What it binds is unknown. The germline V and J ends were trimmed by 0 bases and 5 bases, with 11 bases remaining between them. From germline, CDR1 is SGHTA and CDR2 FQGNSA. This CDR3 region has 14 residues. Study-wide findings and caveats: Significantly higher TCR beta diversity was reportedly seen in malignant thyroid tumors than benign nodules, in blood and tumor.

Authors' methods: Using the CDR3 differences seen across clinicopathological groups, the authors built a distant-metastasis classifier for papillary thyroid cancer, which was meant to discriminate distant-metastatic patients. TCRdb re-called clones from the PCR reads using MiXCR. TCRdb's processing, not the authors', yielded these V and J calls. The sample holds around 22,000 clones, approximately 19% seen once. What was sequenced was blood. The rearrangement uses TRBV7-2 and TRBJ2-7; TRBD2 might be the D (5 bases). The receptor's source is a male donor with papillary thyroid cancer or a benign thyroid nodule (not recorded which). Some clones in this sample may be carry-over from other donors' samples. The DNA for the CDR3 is TGTGCCAGCAGCTTAGCAGGGCTAGCCCACGAGCAGTACTTC. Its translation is CASSLAGLAHEQYF.